The text below deals with one TCR beta chain. Antigen specificity is unknown. The data were taken from a study of radiation and T cells in renal cell carcinoma. Findings and caveats of the study: Top tumor clonotypes rose in blood 2 weeks post-radiation, then contracted.

As for time point: blood 2 weeks post-SBRT. As to treatment: 15 Gy SBRT to primary tumor, nephrectomy 4 weeks later. After SBRT, blood was collected at 2 and 4 weeks, plus baseline. The tumor was a clear cell renal cell carcinoma. Only in-frame clones appear in the TCRdb table, and some are missing; sequencing was by immunoSEQ multiplex PCR. Found here are around 70,000 clones, over 80% of them singletons; the top ten hold 5.5% to 7.5%. This CDR3 is 20 amino acids long. The V gene's germline CDR1 is MGHRA and CDR2 YSYEKL. J was trimmed by 1 base and V by 2 bases; bases with no gene match: 12. Sequenced here: blood, sampled from a patient whose treatment included radiotherapy and nephrectomy. The clonotype was recovered from a man aged 60 to 75 with renal cell carcinoma. The genes are TRBV4-1 and TRBJ2-4, with 12 bases identical to TRBD2. CDR3 bases: TGCGCCAGCAGCCAACCTGAGGGGAGACTAGCGGGAGTGGCCAAAAACATTCAGTACTTC. As protein: CASSQPEGRLAGVAKNIQYF.